This entry is about one TCR beta chain. Its specificity is not known. The data belong to a study of cytomegalovirus exposure and HLA in healthy donors. Study-wide results and caveats: Association with HLA alleles at 0.05 false discovery rate was found for 16,951 TCR beta sequences in a later analysis.

Use of 60 Vbeta and 13 Jbeta primers characterized the PCR. Only in-frame clones appear in the TCRdb table, and some are missing; sequencing was by immunoSEQ multiplex PCR. The sample yields 100,000 to 150,000 clones, around 75% seen once. V trimming: 0 bases; J trimming: 3 bases; junction bases outside the gene matches: 0. There are 15 residues in the CDR3. Germline V CDR1 and CDR2: PRHDT, FYEKMQ (reference sequence). Sequencing was done on a sample of PBMCs. V and J are TRBV13 and TRBJ1-3, with 9 bases lining up with TRBD1. The receptor comes from a woman aged 45-60 years in good health and CMV-seronegative. This CDR3 is CASSLGGQGGNTIYF. The CDR3 DNA reads as TGTGCCAGCAGCTTAGGGGGACAGGGTGGAAACACCATATATTTT.